The next 3 T cell receptor beta chains were all read from a single sample in a study of memory CD8 T cells in hepatitis C reinfection. The method was immunoSEQ multiplex PCR; TCRdb's version includes in-frame clones alone and lacks a portion of them. Of tens of thousands of clones listed, 89% are singletons. Time point described: late/post reinfection, 12 to 24 weeks after detection. TCR sequencing was done directly ex vivo on sorted cells, without expansion in vitro. Sequenced material: naive CD8+ T cells sorted from blood. The receptors originated from a man between 18 and 29 years old with hepatitis C virus infection.

This clone was detected only a few times. The chain uses TRBV6-5 and TRBJ1-2, with 7 bases aligning to TRBD1. The germline V gene has CDR1 MNHEY and CDR2 SVGAGI. V shed 6 bases, J shed 5 bases, and the junction held 3 bases outside the gene matches. This CDR3 comprises 12 residues. In nucleotides, the CDR3 is TGTGCCAGCAGGACAGGGTTTTATGGCTACACCTTC. Protein: CASRTGFYGYTF.

The chain combines TRBV18 with TRBJ2-5, with 7 bases aligning to TRBD1. Trimming at V came to 4 bases and at J to 1 base, leaving 3 bases not matched to a gene. CDR1 and CDR2 (germline): KGHSH, LQKENI. CDR3 length: 14 amino acids. CDR3 bases: TGTGCCAGCTCACTTCGGGACAGCCAAGAGACCCAGTACTTC. This translates into CASSLRDSQETQYF.

The chain is built from TRBV7-2 and TRBJ2-5, with a tentative D call TRBD2 (6 bases). V was trimmed by 6 bases and J by 0 bases, leaving 11 bases between them. CDR3 length: 14 residues. Germline-derived CDR1 and CDR2 are SGHTA and FQGNSA. The CDR3 reads CASRAGTHQETQYF. The CDR3 nucleotides read TGTGCCAGCAGGGCTGGGACTCACCAAGAGACCCAGTACTTC.